Detailed here is one T cell receptor beta chain. Its antigen is undetermined. This sample was included in a study of blood T cells in healthy people across ages. Study-level findings and limits: It was held that diversity estimates obtained from one million T cells represented underestimates. Older individuals had lower TCR beta diversity per million T cells (the decline was roughly linear). Higher diversity, along with more naive CD4+ cells, distinguished long-lived donors from aged donors.

Germline-derived CDR1 and CDR2 are SGHRS and YFSETQ. This CDR3 spans 14 amino acids. Sample-barcoded 5' priming and a J-beta primer mix drove a second PCR of about 7 to 12 cycles. TCRdb ran MiXCR on the 5' RACE reads and lists one entry per CDR3 protein. Of around 800,000 distinct CDR3 sequences listed, more than 40% are singletons. No fewer than 5.5 micrograms of total RNA were isolated from every sample. This sequence joins TRBV5-1 and TRBJ2-1; possibly TRBD1 for D (6 bases). The DNA matches TRBJ2-7 better at its end, which makes the J call doubtful. The clonotype originates from a man in his fifties or sixties in good health. The sample comprised blood. The CDR3 loop is CASSPRDTYNEQYF. CDR3 nucleotides: TGCGCCAGCAGCCCCCGGGACACCTACAATGAGCAGTACTTC.